Sequencing of this T cell receptor beta chain was carried out in a study of Ad26.COV2.S vaccination and SARS-CoV-2 variants. Findings and limits, study-wide: There was reportedly substantial breadth in spike-specific CD8+ and CD4+ T cell responses after vaccination. Possible underestimation of total T cell responses by the TCR breadth and depth analyses was noted.

CDR1 and CDR2 from the germline V gene are MNHEY and SVGAGI. The CDR3 runs to 13 residues. The J segment lost 7 bases and the V segment lost 7 bases, leaving 7 bases of the junction unmatched. As for this clone: What it recognizes is unknown.

The data were produced by immunoSEQ multiplex PCR, yet TCRdb's version contains in-frame clones alone and is incomplete. The sample carries hundreds of thousands of clones, 75% to 95% recorded once. Sample treatment: roughly 18 received Ad26.COV2.S at low or high dose, single or two shots; 5 received placebo; per-sample allocation not given. Sampling was performed 63 days after the first vaccine or placebo injection. This TCR was sampled from a person between 18 and 65 years old who received the Ad26.COV2.S COVID-19 vaccine or a placebo. V usage is TRBV6-5 and J usage is TRBJ2-1; 7 bases line up with TRBD2. The material was peripheral blood, obtained in a trial of Ad26.COV2.S vaccine versus placebo. In nucleotides, the CDR3 is TGTGCCAGCACCTTAAGCGGGAAGAATGAGCAGTTCTTC. Its protein product is CASTLSGKNEQFF.